A few counts support the clone carrying this T cell receptor (beta chain). Its specificity is unknown. This sample is drawn from a study of T cell repertoires in cytomegalovirus infection. In TCRdb, the reads were re-called with MiXCR into one record per CDR3 protein. This sample has 400,000 or so distinct CDR3 sequences, with about a third found just once. Study outcomes and limitations: HLA-C-restricted, CMV-specific TCR beta clonotypes were dominant ex vivo.

V shed 5 bases, J shed 3 bases, and the junction held 8 bases outside the gene matches. The germline gives CDR1 LNHNV, CDR2 YYDKDF (reference sequence). CDR3 length equals 16 residues. The rearrangement links TRBV15 to TRBJ2-3, with 10 bases aligning to TRBD2. The sequence derives from a human donor in good health (CMV status not recorded). Some clones in this sample may be carry-over from other donors' samples. Sequenced: PBMCs. CDR3 sequence (DNA): TGTGCCACCAGCGGAGTCACTAGCGGGGAGACAGATACGCAGTATTTT. This translates into CATSGVTSGETDTQYF.